The present TCR beta chain was sequenced within a study of shared clonotypes between healthy human individuals. The data were produced by immunoSEQ multiplex PCR, yet TCRdb's version contains in-frame clones alone and is incomplete. This table holds fewer than 400,000 clones, 74% found once. CDR1 is SGHNT and CDR2 is YYREEE in the germline V gene (reference sequence). V trimming: 2 bases; J trimming: 9 bases; junction bases outside the gene matches: 15. CDR3 size: 16 residues. V usage is TRBV5-4 and J usage is TRBJ2-3, with TRBD1 matching over 7 bases. The sample comprised memory CD4+ T cells sorted from blood. The subset denotes: CD45RA-negative fraction. The clonotype comes from a man younger than 45 in good health. CDR3 in DNA: TGTGCCAGCAGCTTCCACTCCAGACGGACAGGAGGAACGCAGTATTTT. Its translation: CASSFHSRRTGGTQYF.